What follows are 27 T cell receptor beta chains derived from one specimen sequenced in a study of cytomegalovirus exposure and HLA in healthy donors. The PCR was carried out with 60 Vbeta primers and 13 Jbeta primers. Sequencing was performed with immunoSEQ multiplex PCR; in TCRdb, only in-frame clones are kept and a portion is missing. The sample carries about 130,000 clones, about two thirds recorded once. Sequenced material: PBMCs. These receptors were obtained from a man aged 35-49 years in good health and CMV-seropositive.

The V gene is TRBV11-2, the J gene TRBJ2-1; D perhaps matches TRBD2 (6 bases). The CDR3 is 17 residues long. V shed 4 bases and J shed 5 bases, with 21 bases lying between them. Germline loops: CDR1 SGHAT, CDR2 FQNNGV. CDR3 in DNA: TGTGCCAGCAGCTCTACCCGAAGACTAGAAGGAGACAATGAGCAGTTCTTC. Translating gives CASSSTRRLEGDNEQFF.

The V call is TRBV5-1, the J call TRBJ2-2, with 7 bases that match TRBD2. With 2 bases clipped from V and 4 bases from J, the junction kept 8 bases outside the gene matches. The CDR3 loop spans 16 amino acids. CDR1 and CDR2 (germline): SGHRS, YFSETQ. For the CDR3, the DNA is TGCGCCAGCAGCTTCCTCGCGGGAGACCCCACCGGGGAGCTGTTTTTT. Protein product: CASSFLAGDPTGELFF.

V usage is TRBV5-4 and J usage is TRBJ2-2; 7 nucleotides match TRBD1. This CDR3 is 15 amino acids long. Germline lookup yields CDR1 SGHNT and CDR2 YYREEE (reference sequence). After removal of 2 bases from V and 3 bases from J, the junction contained 4 bases not matched to a gene. DNA for the CDR3: TGTGCCAGCAGCTTAAGGGACAGTGACACCGGGGAGCTGTTTTTT. This codes for CASSLRDSDTGELFF.

The J gene is TRBJ1-1, the V gene TRBV27; maybe TRBD1 (6 bases). Germline CDR1 reads MNHEY; CDR2 reads SMNVEV (reference sequence). The CDR3 runs 15 residues. With 6 bases removed from V and 1 base from J, the gap between germline ends came to 15 bases. CDR3 sequence: CASRGMGGRNTEAFF. The CDR3 DNA is TGTGCCAGCAGGGGCATGGGGGGGCGGAACACTGAAGCTTTCTTT.

The chain carries TRBV28 and TRBJ2-5, with 8 positions matching TRBD2. The J call may not be correct, given that the DNA end is closer to TRBJ2-7. This CDR3 has 13 amino acids. CDR1 and CDR2 from the germline V gene are MDHEN and SYDVKM. CDR3 region: CATRGGEVYEQYF. The DNA of the CDR3 is TGTGCCACCCGGGGGGGGGAAGTCTACGAGCAGTACTTC.

The genes are TRBV19 and TRBJ1-2; no definite D call. V lost 0 bases and J 13 bases, leaving 21 bases between the germline ends. This CDR3 spans 15 amino acids. Germline CDR1 is LNHDA and CDR2 is SQIVND (reference sequence). The CDR3 bases are TGTGCCAGTAGTATAGATAATCTTCAGGACTCCTCCTGCACCTTC. It yields the protein CASSIDNLQDSSCTF.

V is TRBV14 and J is TRBJ2-5; D call uncertain. With 0 bases removed from V and 6 bases from J, the gap between germline ends came to 11 bases. The CDR3 totals 14 residues. Germline assignment: CDR1 SGHDN and CDR2 FVKESK. DNA for the CDR3: TGTGCCAGCAGCCAAGATCTCGCGGTTAAGACCCAGTACTTC. Its translation: CASSQDLAVKTQYF.

This clone came up a few times. This chain uses TRBV5-6 with TRBJ1-1; 8 bases align to TRBD1. This CDR3 spans 13 amino acids. Looked up from germline, CDR1 is SGHDT and CDR2 is YYEEEE. J was trimmed by 5 bases and V by 5 bases; bases with no gene match: 5. CDR3 coding DNA: TGTGCCAGCAGTTTCAGGGGGCGGACTGAAGCTTTCTTT. Translating gives CASSFRGRTEAFF.

This chain connects TRBV5-1 to TRBJ1-2; D may be TRBD1 (5 bases). The ends were cut back, 3 bases at V and 6 bases at J, with 15 bases in the middle. The CDR3 has 14 amino acids. Per germline, CDR1 SGHRS and CDR2 YFSETQ. CDR3 residues: CASSSLGGENGYTF. Here the CDR3 DNA reads TGCGCCAGCAGCTCCTTGGGGGGTGAGAATGGCTACACCTTC.

In DNA, the CDR3 is TGTGCTAGTGGACAGGGGACAGGGCCGTCCGGGTCCTATGGCTACACCTTC. Amino acids: CASGQGTGPSGSYGYTF. This sequence joins TRBV12-5 and TRBJ1-2, with 9 bases aligning to TRBD1. Per germline, CDR1 LGHNT and CDR2 FRNRAP. V trimming: 6 bases; J trimming: 4 bases; junction bases outside the gene matches: 15. The CDR3 sequence is 17 residues long.

The genes are TRBV6-5 and TRBJ2-7; possible D gene TRBD2, 6 bases. The CDR3 runs to 15 residues. CDR1 and CDR2 (germline): MNHEY, SVGAGI. Trimming removed 6 bases from V and 2 bases from J, with 17 bases in between. CDR3 DNA sequence: TGTGCCAGCAGGTATCGGGACCGGGGGACCTACGAGCAGTACTTC. It translates to CASRYRDRGTYEQYF.

The J gene is TRBJ1-6, the V gene TRBV4-1; D is ambiguous. The CDR3 is made up of 15 amino acids. V lost 1 base and J 4 bases, leaving 8 bases between the germline ends. Germline V gene lookup returns CDR1 MGHRA and CDR2 YSYEKL. The CDR3 loop is CASSQGGSYNSPLHF. CDR3 nucleotide sequence: TGCGCCAGCAGCCAAGGAGGGTCTTATAATTCACCCCTCCACTTT.

This clone occurred a few times. The gene calls are TRBV19 and TRBJ1-5; 7 bases are a match to TRBD1. This CDR3 contains 18 residues. Germline CDR1 and CDR2: LNHDA and SQIVND (reference sequence). With 7 bases clipped from V and 0 bases from J, the junction kept 15 bases outside the gene matches. The CDR3 sequence is CASTVRSRDRTSNQPQHF. The CDR3 DNA sequence: TGTGCCAGTACCGTAAGGTCCCGGGACAGAACTAGCAATCAGCCCCAGCATTTT.

The rearrangement uses TRBV2 and TRBJ2-3; D is possibly TRBD1 (5 bases). Trimming removed 5 bases at V and 2 bases at J, with 14 bases between. The CDR3 runs to 15 residues. The germline V gene has CDR1 SNHLY and CDR2 FYNNEI. The CDR3 DNA sequence: TGTGCCAGCAGTAGGGGAAACAGCTACACAGATACGCAGTATTTT. It yields the protein CASSRGNSYTDTQYF.

The chain couples TRBV29-1 to TRBJ1-1; maybe TRBD1 (6 bases). Trimming removed 4 bases at V and 1 base at J, with 16 bases between. The CDR3 runs 15 residues. In germline, CDR1 is SQVTM, CDR2 ANQGSEA. Written as DNA, the CDR3 is TGCAGCGTTGTATTAACAGGGCTACGGAACACTGAAGCTTTCTTT. This encodes CSVVLTGLRNTEAFF.

The chain is built from TRBV2 and TRBJ1-4; 8 bases line up with TRBD1. After removal of 7 bases from V and 7 bases from J, the junction contained 14 bases not matched to a gene. The germline V gene has CDR1 SNHLY and CDR2 FYNNEI. There are 16 residues in the CDR3. This chain's CDR3 is CASTGGGTGVGEKLFF. The CDR3 region has the DNA TGTGCCAGCACCGGCGGTGGGACAGGTGTCGGTGAAAAACTGTTTTTT.

The CDR3 coding sequence is TGTGCCAGCAGCAAATCGGTATATGGCTACACCTTC. Amino acids: CASSKSVYGYTF. The chain is built from TRBV7-2 and TRBJ1-2; unclear D gene. Trimming removed 5 bases from V and 5 bases from J, with 9 bases in between. The CDR3 loop spans 12 amino acids. CDR1 SGHTA and CDR2 FQGNSA come from the germline V gene.

The chain has TRBV7-9 and TRBJ1-2; TRBD1 is a possible D gene (5 bases). V shed 1 base and J shed 6 bases, with 12 bases lying between them. This CDR3 spans 14 amino acids. Germline CDR1 and CDR2: SEHNR and FQNEAQ (reference sequence). The CDR3 reads CASSLGGSKNGYTF. In nucleotides, the CDR3 is TGTGCCAGCAGCTTAGGGGGCAGTAAGAATGGCTACACCTTC.

The chain has TRBV11-2 and TRBJ1-3; D possibly corresponds to TRBD1 (5 bases). The CDR3 has 18 amino acids. V was pared by 1 base and J by 0 bases, with 16 bases between. Germline assignment: CDR1 SGHAT and CDR2 FQNNGV. The CDR3, as DNA: TGTGCCAGCAGCTTAGGTTGGCAGAGACAGAGCTCTGGAAACACCATATATTTT. This gives the protein CASSLGWQRQSSGNTIYF.

The table lists this clone with a count of one. The chain links TRBV7-2 to TRBJ2-2, with a weak D call TRBD1 (5 bases). The CDR3 covers 18 residues. The germline CDR1 and CDR2 sequences are SGHTA and FQGNSA. V lost 0 bases, J lost 0 bases, and 14 bases lay in between. CDR3 DNA sequence: TGTGCCAGCAGCTTAGCGGGCCGACAGTTCGCGAACACCGGGGAGCTGTTTTTT. Amino acids: CASSLAGRQFANTGELFF.

The chain employs TRBV28 and TRBJ2-3; 10 nucleotides align to TRBD2. CDR1 is MDHEN, CDR2 SYDVKM, per germline. The CDR3 is made up of 16 amino acids. J was trimmed by 4 bases and V by 3 bases; bases with no gene match: 7. CDR3 DNA: TGTGCCAGCAGTTTCTTGCTAGCGGGAGATCCAGATACGCAGTATTTT. Protein sequence: CASSFLLAGDPDTQYF.

The J gene is TRBJ2-2, the V gene TRBV5-5; the match to TRBD2 covers 9 bases. V lost 2 bases and J lost 7; bases outside the gene matches: 9. Per germline, CDR1 SGHKS and CDR2 YYEKEE (reference sequence). CDR3 size: 16 residues. DNA of the CDR3: TGTGCCAGCAGCTTAGTAGCGGGAGATTGGGTCGGGGAGCTGTTTTTT. Protein product: CASSLVAGDWVGELFF.

This clone has just a few counts. The gene calls are TRBV6-1 and TRBJ2-7, with 11 bases lining up with TRBD2. Trimming cost V 6 bases and J 6 bases; bases outside gene matches: 4. The germline gives CDR1 MNHNS, CDR2 SASEGT. This CDR3 spans 13 amino acids. The CDR3 sequence is CASRLGTSGEQYF. In nucleotides, the CDR3 is TGTGCCAGCAGACTCGGGACTAGCGGCGAGCAGTACTTC.

V gene TRBV9 combines with J gene TRBJ2-1; TRBD2 matches at 8 bases. The CDR3 length is 15 residues. Germline V gene sequence: CDR1 SGDLS, CDR2 YYNGEE. Losses at the gene ends were 0 bases for V and 5 bases for J; bases not matched to a gene: 4. The CDR3 spells CASSVEAGANNEQFF. CDR3 bases: TGTGCCAGCAGCGTAGAAGCGGGGGCTAACAATGAGCAGTTCTTC.

This CDR3 reads CASTQPSRGGWETQYF. DNA of the CDR3: TGTGCCAGCACCCAACCGTCGCGGGGGGGTTGGGAGACCCAGTACTTC. The chain has TRBV28 and TRBJ2-5; 9 nucleotides line up with TRBD2. Trimming cost V 7 bases and J 5 bases; bases outside gene matches: 14. Looked up from germline, CDR1 is MDHEN and CDR2 is SYDVKM. This CDR3 comprises 16 residues.

This chain links TRBV6-6 with TRBJ1-1, with D possibly TRBD1 on 6 matching bases. Germline CDR1 MNHNY, CDR2 SVGAGI (reference sequence). This CDR3 is built from 12 residues. The V and J ends lost 5 bases and 6 bases respectively, with 10 bases between them. As DNA, the CDR3 is TGTGCCAGCAGTCAACAGGGCTCTGAAGCTTTCTTT. Translation: CASSQQGSEAFF.

This chain joins TRBV19 and TRBJ2-7; D possibly corresponds to TRBD1 (6 bases). The V gene's germline CDR1 is LNHDA and CDR2 SQIVND (reference sequence). This CDR3 comprises 15 residues. V was trimmed by 3 bases and J by 4 bases, leaving 16 bases between them. As DNA, the CDR3 is TGTGCCAGTAGTATTGCAATGGGGACACTTTACGAGCAGTACTTC. Translated: CASSIAMGTLYEQYF. Together with reference TRBV19 and TRBJ2-7, the CDR3 gives the full variable domain: DGGITQSPKYLFRKEGQNVTLSCEQNLNHDAMYWYRQDPGQGLRLIYYSQIVNDFQKGDIAEGYSVSREKKESFPLTVTSAQKNPTAFYLCASSIAMGTLYEQYFGPGTRLTVT.